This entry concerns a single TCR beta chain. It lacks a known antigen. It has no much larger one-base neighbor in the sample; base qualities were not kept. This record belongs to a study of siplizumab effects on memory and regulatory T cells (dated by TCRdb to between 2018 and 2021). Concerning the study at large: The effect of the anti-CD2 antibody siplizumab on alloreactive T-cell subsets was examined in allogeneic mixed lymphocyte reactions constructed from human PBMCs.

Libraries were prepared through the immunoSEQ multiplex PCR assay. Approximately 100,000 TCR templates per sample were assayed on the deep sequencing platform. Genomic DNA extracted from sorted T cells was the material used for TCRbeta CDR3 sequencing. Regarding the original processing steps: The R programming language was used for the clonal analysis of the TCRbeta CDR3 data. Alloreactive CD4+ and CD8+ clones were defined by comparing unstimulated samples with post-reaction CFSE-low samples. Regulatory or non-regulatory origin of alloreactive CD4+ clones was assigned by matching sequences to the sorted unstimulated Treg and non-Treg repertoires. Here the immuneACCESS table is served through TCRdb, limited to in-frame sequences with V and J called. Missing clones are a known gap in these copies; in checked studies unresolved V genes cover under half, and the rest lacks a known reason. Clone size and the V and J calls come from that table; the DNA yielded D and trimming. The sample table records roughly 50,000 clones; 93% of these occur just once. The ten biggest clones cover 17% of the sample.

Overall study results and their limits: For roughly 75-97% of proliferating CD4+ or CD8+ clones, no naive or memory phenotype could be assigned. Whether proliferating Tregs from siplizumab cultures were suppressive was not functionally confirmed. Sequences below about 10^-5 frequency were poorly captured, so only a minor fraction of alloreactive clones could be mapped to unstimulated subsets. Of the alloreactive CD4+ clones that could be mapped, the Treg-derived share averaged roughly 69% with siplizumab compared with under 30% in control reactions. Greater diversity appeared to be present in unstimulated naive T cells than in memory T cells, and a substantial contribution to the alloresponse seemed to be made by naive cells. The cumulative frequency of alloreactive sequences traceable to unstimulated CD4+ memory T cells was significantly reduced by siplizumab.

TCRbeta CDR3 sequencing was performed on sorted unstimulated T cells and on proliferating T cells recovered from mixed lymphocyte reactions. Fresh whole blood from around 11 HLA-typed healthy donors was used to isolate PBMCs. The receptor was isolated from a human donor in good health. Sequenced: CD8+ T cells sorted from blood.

The CDR3 reads CASSLVGGASGYTF. The base sequence is TGTGCCAGCAGTTTAGTAGGGGGCGCCTCTGGCTACACCTTC. This chain is built from TRBV28 and TRBJ1-2, with 7 central nucleotides matching TRBD1. The CDR3 sequence holds 14 residues, the cysteine and phenylalanine included. The retained sequence is limited to the CDR3, 42 bases, with the frame set at the first base. The germline V and J ends show losses of 2 bases and 7 bases respectively, and no gene match explains 7 bases of the junction. Via the germline V gene, CDR1 is MDHEN and CDR2 SYDVKM.